The clone carrying this TCR beta chain was recorded a few times. These data are taken from a study of blood T cell repertoires in COVID-19. Looking at the study overall: Sites in the United States, Italy and Spain provided acute and convalescent COVID-19 samples. PBMCs, B-cell-depleted T cells, or T cells provided the cDNA or gDNA that made up the material.

In the original processing: How many nucleated cells were present was estimated from reference gene primer amplification. Using immunoSEQ multiplex PCR, the repertoire was profiled, and TCRdb retains in-frame clones only, with some absent. V and J calls and clone size are given by that table; D and trimming were obtained from the DNA. The sample carries around 60,000 clones, roughly four fifths recorded once. Sequencing was done on a sample of peripheral blood. The TCR originated in a woman older than 75 with acute or convalescent COVID-19.

The CDR3 bases are TGTGCCATCAGGGGAGGCGGGGAGCTGTTTTTT. Translation gives CAIRGGGELFF. The V gene is TRBV10-3, the J gene TRBJ2-2, with TRBD2 as a possible D gene (6 bases). This CDR3 has 11 residues. Germline V gene data show CDR1 as ENHRY and CDR2 as SYGVKD. V lost 6 bases, J lost 7 bases, and 6 bases lay in between.